The clone carrying this TCR beta chain came up many times. RNA transcripts gave rise to amplified TCR beta CDR3 regions. The HTBI primer set was used in a first-round RT-PCR of the TCR CDR3. TCRdb reprocessed the multiplex PCR reads via MiXCR and lists one record per CDR3 protein. This sample has some 300,000 distinct CDR3 sequences, with around a sixth found just once. These data are taken from a study of T cells in Graves' hyperthyroidism and ophthalmopathy. Trimming stripped 0 bases from V and 0 bases from J, with 8 bases between. The CDR3 extends over 15 amino acids. CDR1 is PRHDT and CDR2 is FYEKMQ in the germline V gene (reference sequence). Graves' hyperthyroidism showing no ophthalmopathy progression within 18 months was considered stable. Those patients with uncontrolled infection, other autoimmune disease, pregnancy or lactation were excluded. Diagnosing involved the use of clinical symptoms, serum thyroxine and TRAb, thyroid ultrasound and orbital computed tomography.

The sample comprised blood. V gene TRBV13 combines with J gene TRBJ1-1; no reliable D call. The TCR originated in a young man with Graves' hyperthyroidism. In DNA form, the CDR3 reads TGTGCCAGCAGCTTAGGTGATCATGTGAACACTGAAGCTTTCTTT. This sequence encodes CASSLGDHVNTEAFF.